The 25 T cell receptor beta chains below were found in one sample sequenced in a study of OX40 agonist ivuxolimab in advanced cancers. TCRdb keeps only in-frame clones here, not all; method: immunoSEQ multiplex PCR. The table includes about 36,000 clones, more than 75% detected once. The starting material was CD4+ or CD8+ T cells sorted from blood, obtained in a trial of the OX40 agonist ivuxolimab. These receptors came from an adult with an advanced solid tumor such as melanoma, head and neck, liver or kidney cancer.

The rearrangement joins TRBV28 to TRBJ1-5, with D possibly matching TRBD1 (6 bases). This CDR3 is built from 17 residues. V was clipped by 6 bases and J by 4 bases, with 22 bases between them. Germline CDR1 is MDHEN and CDR2 is SYDVKM. The CDR3 coding sequence is TGTGCCAGCAGACGAGTTGGACTCTTCACAGGGAATCAGCCCCAGCATTTT. Protein sequence: CASRRVGLFTGNQPQHF.

This chain connects TRBV19 to TRBJ2-7; no reliable D call. Germline V gene sequence: CDR1 LNHDA, CDR2 SQIVND (reference sequence). This CDR3 contains 13 residues. V lost 3 bases, J lost 2 bases, and 8 bases lay in between. The CDR3 DNA is TGTGCCAGTAGTATGGGCTCCACCTACGAGCAGTACTTC. Residues: CASSMGSTYEQYF.

V usage is TRBV6-5 and J usage is TRBJ2-5; D is possibly TRBD2 (5 bases). The CDR3 has 15 residues. The V end lost 4 bases, the J end lost 2 bases, and 14 bases lay between the germline ends. From germline, CDR1 is MNHEY and CDR2 SVGAGI. The CDR3 reads CASSSLGLIQETQYF. The CDR3, as DNA: TGTGCCAGCAGTTCCCTCGGACTGATACAAGAGACCCAGTACTTC.

The chain joins TRBV6-1 to TRBJ1-5, with D uncertain. V gave up 3 bases and J gave up 0 bases, with 3 bases separating them. Germline lookup yields CDR1 MNHNS and CDR2 SASEGT. This CDR3 is 13 amino acids long. As DNA, the CDR3 is TGTGCCAGCAGTGACAATAGCAATCAGCCCCAGCATTTT. Translated, it gives CASSDNSNQPQHF.

The chain carries TRBV28 and TRBJ2-7, with 10 bases aligning to TRBD2. The CDR3 totals 14 residues. Germline V gives CDR1 MDHEN, CDR2 SYDVKM. V gave up 8 bases and J gave up 3 bases; unmatched junction bases: 7. The CDR3 bases are TGTGCCAGCTCGTTGCCTAGCGGGAGCTACGAGCAGTACTTC. This sequence encodes CASSLPSGSYEQYF. Based on the CDR3 plus reference TRBV28 and TRBJ2-7, the full variable domain is DVKVTQSSRYLVKRTGEKVFLECVQDMDHENMFWYRQDPGLGLRLIYFSYDVKMKEKGDIPEGYSVSREKKERFSLILESASTNQTSMYLCASSLPSGSYEQYFGPGTRLTVT.

The V and J genes are TRBV4-1 and TRBJ2-7, with D tentatively TRBD2 (5 bases). Germline V CDR1 and CDR2: MGHRA, YSYEKL. V was pared by 0 bases and J by 2 bases, with 11 bases between. The CDR3 covers 15 residues. The CDR3 reads CASSQESPGTYEQYF. The DNA for the CDR3 is TGCGCCAGCAGCCAAGAATCTCCGGGAACCTACGAGCAGTACTTC.

The chain combines TRBV28 with TRBJ2-7; 9 bases match TRBD1. CDR1 MDHEN and CDR2 SYDVKM come from the germline V gene. Trimming removed 1 base from V and 6 bases from J; junction bases left unmatched: 7. The CDR3 length is 15 residues. CDR3 coding DNA: TGTGCCAGCAGTTTATTCGGGACAGGGTTGAGCGAGCAGTACTTC. This sequence encodes CASSLFGTGLSEQYF.

This chain links TRBV2 with TRBJ2-7; 8 nucleotides agree with TRBD1. The CDR3 runs to 14 residues. CDR1 SNHLY and CDR2 FYNNEI come from the germline V gene. The V segment lost 2 bases and the J segment 3 bases; nucleotides outside the gene matches: 3. The CDR3 reads CASSESRGLYEQYF. The CDR3 nucleotides read TGTGCCAGCAGTGAAAGCAGGGGGCTCTACGAGCAGTACTTC.

The chain links TRBV4-1 to TRBJ2-1; D unclear. Between the trimmed V and J ends, which lost 1 base and 6 bases, there was a span of 7 bases. The CDR3 consists of 13 residues. Germline CDR1 reads MGHRA; CDR2 reads YSYEKL. CDR3 bases: TGCGCCAGCAGCCAAGTTGGGGTCAATGAGCAGTTCTTC. As protein: CASSQVGVNEQFF.

This clone was seen a handful of times. The J gene is TRBJ2-7, the V gene TRBV6-6; 7 bases agree with TRBD2. Germline values: CDR1 MNHNY, CDR2 SVGAGI (reference sequence). V shed 6 bases and J 0 bases; nucleotides not matched to a gene: 5. CDR3 length: 14 amino acids. CDR3 amino acids: CASRGTTGSYEQYF. For the CDR3, the DNA is TGTGCCAGCAGGGGGACTACCGGCTCCTACGAGCAGTACTTC.

The chain recombines TRBV28 with TRBJ2-3, with no clear D. This CDR3 comprises 15 residues. V was pared by 1 base and J by 3 bases, with 11 bases between. CDR1 is MDHEN, CDR2 SYDVKM, per germline. CDR3 loop: CASSLYPRHTDTQYF. For the CDR3, the DNA is TGTGCCAGCAGTTTATATCCGCGACATACAGATACGCAGTATTTT.

This clone was observed a handful of times. J is TRBJ1-1 and V is TRBV9; D gene unclear. The germline V gene encodes CDR1 SGDLS and CDR2 YYNGEE. The CDR3 covers 13 residues. Trimming left V 0 bases short and J 2 bases short, with 5 bases between. In nucleotides, the CDR3 is TGTGCCAGCAGCGTAGCCGGTAACACTGAAGCTTTCTTT. Translation gives CASSVAGNTEAFF.

This clone was seen only once. V is TRBV9 and J is TRBJ1-3, with 7 bases matching TRBD1. The CDR3 has 14 amino acids. Trimming removed 3 bases from V and 0 bases from J; junction bases left unmatched: 0. Germline CDR1 is SGDLS and CDR2 is YYNGEE. CDR3 amino acids: CASSGDSSGNTIYF. DNA of the CDR3: TGTGCCAGCAGCGGGGACAGCTCTGGAAACACCATATATTTT.

Here the CDR3 DNA reads TGTGCCAGTAGTCCCCCGGGACTGGATGGCAATCAGCCCCAGCATTTT. Protein sequence: CASSPPGLDGNQPQHF. The rearrangement links TRBV19 to TRBJ1-5; possible D gene TRBD1, 5 bases. Germline loops: CDR1 LNHDA, CDR2 SQIVND (reference sequence). V was shortened by 5 bases and J by 2 bases, with 16 bases between the two germline ends. The CDR3 spans 16 residues.

J is TRBJ2-3 and V is TRBV9; 14 bases fit TRBD2. V shed 4 bases, J shed 4 bases, and the junction held 5 bases outside the gene matches. The germline gives CDR1 SGDLS, CDR2 YYNGEE. The CDR3 consists of 16 residues. The CDR3 here is CASSPQGLAGADTQYF. In nucleotides, the CDR3 is TGTGCCAGCAGCCCTCAGGGACTAGCGGGAGCAGATACGCAGTATTTT.

The chain has TRBV4-1 and TRBJ2-7, with 8 bases identical to TRBD2. The CDR3 loop spans 15 amino acids. V lost 5 bases and J lost 7; bases outside the gene matches: 13. Germline values: CDR1 MGHRA, CDR2 YSYEKL. DNA of the CDR3: TGCGCCAGCAGCTACGGGACGGGGCTAGCGGGTGAGCAGTACTTC. Translating it yields CASSYGTGLAGEQYF.

This clone was found once. The rearrangement links TRBV2 to TRBJ2-3, with TRBD2 matching 10 bases. Germline V lookup: CDR1 SNHLY, CDR2 FYNNEI. Trimming removed 5 bases from V and 2 bases from J; junction bases left unmatched: 7. This CDR3 has 16 residues. DNA for the CDR3: TGTGCCAGCAGTCCTCTAGCGGGAGAGTACACAGATACGCAGTATTTT. Its translation is CASSPLAGEYTDTQYF.

This chain joins TRBV19 and TRBJ2-7; D is undetermined. Trimming removed 3 bases at V and 7 bases at J, with 22 bases between. This CDR3 spans 16 amino acids. The germline V gene encodes CDR1 LNHDA and CDR2 SQIVND (reference sequence). The CDR3 DNA follows: TGTGCCAGTAGTATCCTACTCGCGAGTCCCGCTGTGGAGCAGTACTTC. Protein sequence: CASSILLASPAVEQYF.

The V gene is TRBV28, the J gene TRBJ2-1; D perhaps matches TRBD2 (6 bases). This CDR3 contains 14 residues. V lost 0 bases, J lost 8 bases, and 11 bases lay in between. Germline assignment: CDR1 MDHEN and CDR2 SYDVKM. This chain's CDR3 is CASSLWVGGDEQFF. In nucleotides, the CDR3 is TGTGCCAGCAGTTTATGGGTGGGGGGAGATGAGCAGTTCTTC. The variable domain in full, completed from reference TRBV28 and TRBJ2-1, reads DVKVTQSSRYLVKRTGEKVFLECVQDMDHENMFWYRQDPGLGLRLIYFSYDVKMKEKGDIPEGYSVSREKKERFSLILESASTNQTSMYLCASSLWVGGDEQFFGPGTRLTVL.

J is TRBJ1-5 and V is TRBV7-9; 7 bases align to TRBD1. V shed 0 bases and J 5 bases; nucleotides not matched to a gene: 1. CDR3 size: 14 residues. The germline V gene encodes CDR1 SEHNR and CDR2 FQNEAQ (reference sequence). The chain's CDR3 is CASSLAGGYQPQHF. Written as DNA, the CDR3 is TGTGCCAGCAGCTTAGCAGGGGGCTATCAGCCCCAGCATTTT.

In this sample, this clone turned up a few times. V usage is TRBV29-1 and J usage is TRBJ2-3; D possibly corresponds to TRBD1 (5 bases). CDR1 and CDR2 from the germline V gene are SQVTM and ANQGSEA. The CDR3 is 14 amino acids. Trimming removed 2 bases from V and 1 base from J, with 10 bases in between. Written as DNA, the CDR3 is TGCAGCGTTGAAAGGGGATTCGGCACAGATACGCAGTATTTT. Its translation: CSVERGFGTDTQYF.

V is TRBV9 and J is TRBJ2-1; 11 positions agree with TRBD2. The germline CDR1 and CDR2 sequences are SGDLS and YYNGEE. Trimming removed 4 bases from V and 7 bases from J; junction bases left unmatched: 7. This CDR3 has 15 residues. As DNA, the CDR3 is TGTGCCAGCAGCCATAGCGGGAGGGCCGCGAATGAGCAGTTCTTC. Its translation: CASSHSGRAANEQFF.

In this sample, this clone turned up once. V gene TRBV4-1 combines with J gene TRBJ2-3, with unresolved D. CDR3 length: 16 residues. The V and J ends lost 1 base and 5 bases respectively, with 16 bases between them. Looked up from germline, CDR1 is MGHRA and CDR2 is YSYEKL. In DNA form, the CDR3 reads TGCGCCAGCAGCCAAGCAGCACAGCTTTTTGTAGATACGCAGTATTTT. Amino acids: CASSQAAQLFVDTQYF.

The chain joins TRBV7-9 to TRBJ1-2; D is unclear. The V gene's germline CDR1 is SEHNR and CDR2 FQNEAQ (reference sequence). The CDR3 runs 14 residues. Deletions cut 4 bases from V and 8 bases from J, with 17 bases between. The CDR3 loop reads CASSSDYRATGYTF. The CDR3 DNA reads as TGTGCCAGCAGCTCCGATTACCGGGCGACCGGCTACACCTTC.

This chain uses TRBV5-6 with TRBJ2-5; D remains unclear. V was shortened by 0 bases and J by 5 bases, with 14 bases between the two germline ends. CDR1 and CDR2 (germline): SGHDT, YYEEEE. The CDR3 contains 15 residues. The CDR3 protein is CASSLASPGWETQYF. The DNA for the CDR3 is TGTGCCAGCAGCTTGGCCAGTCCTGGCTGGGAGACCCAGTACTTC.